The count of the clone carrying this TCR beta chain is one. In the authors' methods: Amplification of reference gene primers provided the estimated nucleated cell counts. Sequencing was performed with immunoSEQ multiplex PCR; in TCRdb, only in-frame clones are kept and a portion is missing. V and J calls and clone size follow that table, whereas D and trimming were derived from the DNA. The table has roughly 100,000 clones, 85% to 90% seen once. This record belongs to a study of blood T cell repertoires in COVID-19. Background on the study: There were acute and convalescent COVID-19 samples, and they came from the United States, Italy and Spain.

The CDR3 runs to 13 residues. The germline V gene has CDR1 MNHEY and CDR2 SMNVEV (reference sequence). Trimming stripped 10 bases from V and 0 bases from J, with 12 bases between. It was during active infection that Seattle patients were enrolled and then longitudinally followed. The material sequenced was peripheral blood. This chain links TRBV27 with TRBJ1-2; perhaps TRBD1 as D (6 bases). This clonotype originated in a human donor with COVID-19, enrolled during active disease. The donor label of this sample is uncertain. CDR3 sequence: CATAGGPNYGYTF. As DNA, the CDR3 is TGTGCCACGGCGGGGGGGCCTAACTATGGCTACACCTTC.